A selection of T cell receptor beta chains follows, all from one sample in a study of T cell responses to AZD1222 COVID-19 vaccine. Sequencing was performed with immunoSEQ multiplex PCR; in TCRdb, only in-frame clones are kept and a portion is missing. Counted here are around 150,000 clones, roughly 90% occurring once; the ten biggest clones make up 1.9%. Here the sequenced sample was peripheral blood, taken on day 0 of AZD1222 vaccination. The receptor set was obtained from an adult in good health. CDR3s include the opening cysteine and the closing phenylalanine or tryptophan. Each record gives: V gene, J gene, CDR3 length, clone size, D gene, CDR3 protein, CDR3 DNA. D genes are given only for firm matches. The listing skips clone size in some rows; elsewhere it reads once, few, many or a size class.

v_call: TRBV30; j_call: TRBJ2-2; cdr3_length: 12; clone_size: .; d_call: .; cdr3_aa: CAWSLGAGELFF; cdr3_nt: TGTGCCTGGAGTCTTGGGGCCGGGGAGCTGTTTTTT
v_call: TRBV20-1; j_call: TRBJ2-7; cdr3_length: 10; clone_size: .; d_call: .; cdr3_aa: CSVSTYEQYF; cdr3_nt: TGCAGTGTGTCCACCTACGAGCAGTACTTC
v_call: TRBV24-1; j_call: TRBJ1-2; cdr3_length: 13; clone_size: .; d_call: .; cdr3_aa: CATSDVQGHGYTF; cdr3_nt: TGTGCCACCAGTGACGTACAGGGACATGGCTACACCTTC
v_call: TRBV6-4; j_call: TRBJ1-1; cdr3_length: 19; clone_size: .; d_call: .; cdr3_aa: CASSDSSGPADTMNTEAFF; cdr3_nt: TGTGCCAGCAGTGACTCTTCTGGGCCAGCAGATACGATGAACACTGAAGCTTTCTTT
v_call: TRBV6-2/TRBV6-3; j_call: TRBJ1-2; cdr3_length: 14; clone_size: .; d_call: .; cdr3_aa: CASSYRQDGGGYTF; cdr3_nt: TGTGCCAGCAGTTACAGGCAGGACGGCGGCGGCTACACCTTC
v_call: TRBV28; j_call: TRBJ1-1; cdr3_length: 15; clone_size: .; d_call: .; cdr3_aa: CASSPLQIRDTEAFF; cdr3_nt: TGTGCCAGCAGTCCCCTACAGATTAGGGACACTGAAGCTTTCTTT
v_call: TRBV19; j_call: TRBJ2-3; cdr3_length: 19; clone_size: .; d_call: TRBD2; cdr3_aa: CASSMAGLAGGLGTDTQYF; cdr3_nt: TGTGCCAGTAGTATGGCTGGACTAGCGGGGGGGCTTGGCACAGATACGCAGTATTTT
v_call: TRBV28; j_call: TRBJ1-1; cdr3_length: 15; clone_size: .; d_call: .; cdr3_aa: CASTLQGLKNTEAFF; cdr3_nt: TGTGCCAGCACCCTCCAGGGACTAAAGAACACTGAAGCTTTCTTT
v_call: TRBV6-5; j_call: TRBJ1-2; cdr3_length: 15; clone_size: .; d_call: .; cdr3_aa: CASSYSGGAGYGYTF; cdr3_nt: TGTGCCAGCAGTTACTCAGGGGGAGCCGGATATGGCTACACCTTC
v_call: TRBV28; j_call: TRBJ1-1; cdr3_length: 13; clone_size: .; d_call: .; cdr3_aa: CASSLPTHTEAFF; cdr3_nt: TGTGCCAGCAGTTTGCCGACCCACACTGAAGCTTTCTTT
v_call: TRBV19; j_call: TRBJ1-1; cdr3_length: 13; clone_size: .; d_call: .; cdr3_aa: CDSSMTAGTEAFF; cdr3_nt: TGTGACAGTAGTATGACGGCGGGGACTGAAGCTTTCTTT
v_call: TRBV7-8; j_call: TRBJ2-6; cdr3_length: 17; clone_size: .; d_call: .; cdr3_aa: CASSPGLSRSGANVLTF; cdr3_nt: TGTGCCAGCAGCCCAGGGTTATCAAGGTCTGGGGCCAACGTCCTGACTTTC
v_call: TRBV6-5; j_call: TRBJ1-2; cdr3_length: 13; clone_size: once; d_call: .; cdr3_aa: CASSYSEVYGYTF; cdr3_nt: TGTGCCAGCAGTTACTCGGAGGTCTATGGCTACACCTTC
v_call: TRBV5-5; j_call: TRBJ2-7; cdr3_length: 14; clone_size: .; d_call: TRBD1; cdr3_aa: CASSPLTGQYEQYF; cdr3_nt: TGTGCCAGCAGCCCCTTGACAGGGCAATACGAGCAGTACTTC
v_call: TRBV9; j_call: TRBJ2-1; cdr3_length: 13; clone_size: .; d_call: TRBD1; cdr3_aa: CASSGTGGDEQFF; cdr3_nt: TGTGCCAGCAGCGGCACAGGGGGCGATGAGCAGTTCTTC
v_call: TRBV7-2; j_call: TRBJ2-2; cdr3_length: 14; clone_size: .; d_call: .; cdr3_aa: CASSSGQNTGELFF; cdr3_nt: TGTGCCAGCAGCTCGGGACAGAACACCGGGGAGCTGTTTTTT
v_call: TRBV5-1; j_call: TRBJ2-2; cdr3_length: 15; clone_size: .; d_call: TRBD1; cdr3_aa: CASKVGQVSTGELFF; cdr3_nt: TGCGCCAGCAAGGTTGGACAGGTATCCACCGGGGAGCTGTTTTTT
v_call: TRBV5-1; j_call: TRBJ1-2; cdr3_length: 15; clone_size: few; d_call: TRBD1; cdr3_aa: CASSGGQAWTYGYTF; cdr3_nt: TGCGCCAGCAGCGGAGGACAGGCGTGGACCTATGGCTACACCTTC
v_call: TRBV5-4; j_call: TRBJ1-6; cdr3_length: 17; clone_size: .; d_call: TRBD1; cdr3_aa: CASRSRGGDRGVSPLHF; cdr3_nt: TGTGCCAGCAGATCTCGAGGAGGGGACAGGGGAGTTTCACCCCTCCACTTT
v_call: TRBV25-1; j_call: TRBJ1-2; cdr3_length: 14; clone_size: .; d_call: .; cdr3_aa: CASSELREGNGYTF; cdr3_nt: TGTGCCAGCAGCGAATTGAGGGAGGGGAATGGCTACACCTTC
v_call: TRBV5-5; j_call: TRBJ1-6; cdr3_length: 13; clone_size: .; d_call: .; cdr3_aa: CASSLAGNSPLHF; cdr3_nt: TGTGCCAGCAGCTTGGCCGGAAATTCACCCCTCCACTTT
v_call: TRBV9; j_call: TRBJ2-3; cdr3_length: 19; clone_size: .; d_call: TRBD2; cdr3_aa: CASSVGWGYGGGREDTQYF; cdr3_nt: TGTGCCAGCAGCGTAGGCTGGGGCTATGGCGGGGGGCGGGAAGATACGCAGTATTTT
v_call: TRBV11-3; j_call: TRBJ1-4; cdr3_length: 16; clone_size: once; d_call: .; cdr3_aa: CASSFLRTRSNEKLFF; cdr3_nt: TGTGCCAGCAGCTTCCTCCGGACACGTTCTAATGAAAAACTGTTTTTT
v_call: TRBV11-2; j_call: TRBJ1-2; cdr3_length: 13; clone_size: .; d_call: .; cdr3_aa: CASSLGRNYGYTF; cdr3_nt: TGTGCCAGCAGCTTAGGGCGGAACTATGGCTACACCTTC
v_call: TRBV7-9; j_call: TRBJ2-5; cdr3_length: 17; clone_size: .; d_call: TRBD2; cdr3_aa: CASSPQTSGGRQETQYF; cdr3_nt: TGTGCCAGCAGCCCCCAGACTAGCGGGGGGCGGCAAGAGACCCAGTACTTC
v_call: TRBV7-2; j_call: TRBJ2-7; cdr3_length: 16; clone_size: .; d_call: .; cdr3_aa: CASSFSGGAGAGEQYF; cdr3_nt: TGTGCCAGCAGCTTTTCAGGGGGCGCGGGGGCTGGCGAGCAGTACTTC
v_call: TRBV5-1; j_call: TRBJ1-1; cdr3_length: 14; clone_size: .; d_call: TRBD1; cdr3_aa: CASSFGQGRTEAFF; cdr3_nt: TGCGCCAGCAGCTTCGGACAGGGGAGGACTGAAGCTTTCTTT
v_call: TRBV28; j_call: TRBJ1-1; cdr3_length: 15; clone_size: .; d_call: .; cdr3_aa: CASRPSLGRNTEAFF; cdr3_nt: TGTGCCAGCAGGCCCAGCCTTGGACGGAACACTGAAGCTTTCTTT
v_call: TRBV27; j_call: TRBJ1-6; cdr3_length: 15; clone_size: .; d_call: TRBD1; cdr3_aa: CASSLAGGARSPLHF; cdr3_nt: TGTGCCAGCAGTTTGGCAGGGGGCGCGAGGTCACCCCTCCACTTT
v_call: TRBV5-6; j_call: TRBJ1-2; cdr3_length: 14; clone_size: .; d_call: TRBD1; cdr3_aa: CASSGRDRYYGYTF; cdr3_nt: TGTGCCAGCAGCGGAAGGGACAGGTACTATGGCTACACCTTC
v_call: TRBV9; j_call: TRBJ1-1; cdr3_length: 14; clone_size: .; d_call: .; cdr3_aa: CASSVLGRGTEAFF; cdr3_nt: TGTGCCAGCAGCGTTTTGGGGAGAGGCACTGAAGCTTTCTTT
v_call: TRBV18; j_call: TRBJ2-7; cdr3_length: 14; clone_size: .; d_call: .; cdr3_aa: CASSPHQGSDEQYF; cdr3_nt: TGTGCCAGCTCACCACATCAGGGGTCGGACGAGCAGTACTTC